Listed here are 11 T cell receptor beta chains from one sample, sequenced in a study of OX40 agonist ivuxolimab in advanced cancers. Generated by immunoSEQ multiplex PCR, the TCRdb table keeps only in-frame clones and is missing some. This table has about 38,000 clones, over 60% appearing once. This sample comprised CD4+ or CD8+ T cells sorted from blood, obtained in a trial of the OX40 agonist ivuxolimab. These receptors all come from an adult with an advanced solid tumor such as melanoma, head and neck, liver or kidney cancer.

This clone was seen a single time. V is TRBV6-5 and J is TRBJ2-2; TRBD2 is a possible D gene (5 bases). With 6 bases removed from V and 4 bases from J, the gap between germline ends came to 12 bases. This CDR3 region has 14 residues. From germline, CDR1 is MNHEY and CDR2 SVGAGI. The CDR3 spells CASRVGVITGELFF. The CDR3 DNA reads TGTGCCAGCAGGGTGGGAGTGATCACCGGGGAGCTGTTTTTT.

The table lists this clone with a count of one. The chain employs TRBV30 and TRBJ1-1; 7 bases line up with TRBD1. CDR1 GTSNPN and CDR2 SVGIG come from the germline V gene (reference sequence). This CDR3 region has 14 residues. V lost 3 bases to trimming and J lost 6 bases; unmatched junction nucleotides: 10. The CDR3 DNA follows: TGTGCCTGGAGGTTTGTCGGGCAGGGGGCTGAAGCTTTCTTT. Translated: CAWRFVGQGAEAFF.

A remark on this clone: This sequence may be a read error, since a much larger clone differs from it by one base. Other DNA variants within this sample encode the same CDR3. The rearrangement uses TRBV5-1 and TRBJ1-1, with D possibly TRBD1 on 5 matching bases. The CDR3 consists of 13 residues. CDR1 is SGHRS and CDR2 is YFSETQ in the germline V gene. The CDR3 loop reads CASSWGAGTEAFF. CDR3 sequence (DNA): TGTGCCAGCAGTTGGGGCGCCGGCACTGAAGCTTTCTTT.

The genes are TRBV6-5 and TRBJ2-2, with 7 bases identical to TRBD2. V lost 5 bases to trimming and J lost 4 bases; unmatched junction nucleotides: 4. This CDR3 comprises 14 residues. The germline gives CDR1 MNHEY, CDR2 SVGAGI. CDR3: CASSRDYLTGELFF. The CDR3 DNA reads as TGTGCCAGCAGTCGGGACTACCTCACCGGGGAGCTGTTTTTT.

This chain uses TRBV5-1 with TRBJ2-7; TRBD1 matches at 9 bases. This CDR3 has 14 residues. Trimming cost V 3 bases and J 3 bases; bases outside gene matches: 4. Germline CDR1 SGHRS, CDR2 YFSETQ. The CDR3 sequence: CASSSTGQGYEQYF. As DNA, the CDR3 is TGCGCCAGCAGCTCAACGGGACAGGGCTACGAGCAGTACTTC.

The V and J genes are TRBV4-1 and TRBJ2-5; tentatively, D is TRBD2 (6 bases). The CDR3 runs 16 residues. CDR1 MGHRA and CDR2 YSYEKL come from the germline V gene. V lost 4 bases to trimming and J lost 1 base, with 16 bases between them. The CDR3 sequence: CASSPNGKGGQETQYF. CDR3 sequence (DNA): TGCGCCAGCAGCCCCAATGGGAAGGGAGGCCAAGAGACCCAGTACTTC.

The rearrangement uses TRBV2 and TRBJ2-1; D possibly corresponds to TRBD2 (6 bases). The CDR3 extends over 15 amino acids. Trimming shortened V by 4 bases and J by 2 bases, and 12 bases separated the two germline ends. The germline V gene encodes CDR1 SNHLY and CDR2 FYNNEI. The DNA of the CDR3 is TGTGCCAGCAGTGTCGATAGCGGCACCTACAATGAGCAGTTCTTC. Protein: CASSVDSGTYNEQFF.

This clone appeared a few times. In nucleotides, the CDR3 is TGCGCCAGCAGCTTGGTGGGGACCGAGCAGTACTTC. The encoded protein is CASSLVGTEQYF. The chain links TRBV5-1 to TRBJ2-7, with D perhaps TRBD1 or TRBD2 (5 bases each). The CDR3 length is 12 residues. The ends were cut back, 0 bases at V and 6 bases at J, with 7 bases in the middle. Germline V gene sequence: CDR1 SGHRS, CDR2 YFSETQ.

In its sample, this clone was seen a few times. This chain connects TRBV19 to TRBJ1-2; 7 positions match TRBD1. V shed 5 bases, J shed 8 bases, and the junction held 11 bases outside the gene matches. The CDR3 runs 14 residues. Germline V gene data show CDR1 as LNHDA and CDR2 as SQIVND (reference sequence). The DNA of the CDR3 is TGTGCCAGTAGTGTGGACAGGCGGGCAGGGGGCTACACCTTC. This codes for CASSVDRRAGGYTF.

This clone was detected a few times. The chain has TRBV5-4 and TRBJ1-2, with D uncertain. The CDR3 consists of 14 residues. Germline-derived CDR1 and CDR2 are SGHNT and YYREEE (reference sequence). Trimming stripped 2 bases from V and 1 base from J, with 9 bases between. The CDR3 is CASSFERVNYGYTF. The CDR3 DNA follows: TGTGCCAGCAGCTTTGAAAGGGTTAACTATGGCTACACCTTC.

This clone was observed a few times. The rearrangement joins TRBV6-1 to TRBJ1-5; 7 nucleotides align to TRBD1. Germline loops: CDR1 MNHNS, CDR2 SASEGT. The CDR3 spans 14 residues. The junction had 4 bases not matched to a gene; V was cut back by 4 bases and J by 4 bases. Here the CDR3 reads CASSAGQTNQPQHF. CDR3 bases: TGTGCCAGCAGTGCGGGACAGACAAATCAGCCCCAGCATTTT.